The 8 T cell receptor beta chains in this list originate from one sample, sequenced in a study of graft-versus-host responses after intestinal transplantation. Which antigens these TCRs recognize remains unknown. Here immunoSEQ multiplex PCR was the method, and the copy in TCRdb shows in-frame clones only, minus some. The sample includes 95,000 to 110,000 clones, 87% seen only once; the top ten take 0.6% to 0.8%. The input for sequencing was unstimulated CD4+ T cells sorted from spleen or lymph node cells, taken before transplant. The receptors were sampled from a human donor who was the organ donor for an intestinal transplant.

The V call is TRBV5-6, the J call TRBJ2-5; 9 positions match TRBD1. V trimming: 4 bases; J trimming: 4 bases; junction bases outside the gene matches: 17. From germline, CDR1 is SGHDT and CDR2 YYEEEE. The CDR3 has 18 residues. The CDR3 nucleotides read TGTGCCAGCAGCGACCTACAGGGGGCGCCTCGCCGGGGAGAGACCCAGTACTTC. Amino acids: CASSDLQGAPRRGETQYF. The variable domain in full, with the rest retrieved from reference TRBV5-6 and TRBJ2-5, is DAGVTQSPTHLIKTRGQQVTLRCSPKSGHDTVSWYQQALGQGPQFIFQYYEEEERQRGNFPDRFSGHQFPNYSSELNVNALLLGDSALYLCASSDLQGAPRRGETQYFGPGTRLLVL.

This clone appeared once. The genes are TRBV5-5 and TRBJ1-2; possibly TRBD1 for D (5 bases). V shed 3 bases and J shed 8 bases, with 14 bases lying between them. The CDR3 is 13 amino acids. The germline V gene encodes CDR1 SGHKS and CDR2 YYEKEE (reference sequence). The CDR3 coding sequence is TGTGCCAGCAGCTCCTGGGACGTCCGGGGCTACACCTTC. Translating gives CASSSWDVRGYTF.

This rearrangement joins TRBV6-4 to TRBJ1-5; D uncertain. The germline gives CDR1 MRHNA, CDR2 SNTAGT. The CDR3 is 12 amino acids. V was pared by 2 bases and J by 10 bases, with 9 bases between. The CDR3 DNA sequence: TGTGCCAGCAGTGACGGCTCCGGACCCCAGCATTTT. It yields the protein CASSDGSGPQHF.

This clone has a handful of counts. The V call is TRBV6-1, the J call TRBJ1-4; tentatively, D is TRBD1 (6 bases). Trimming removed 6 bases from V and 6 bases from J, with 17 bases in between. The CDR3 loop spans 15 amino acids. The germline CDR1 and CDR2 sequences are MNHNS and SASEGT. Here the CDR3 reads CASRQRGGIHEKLFF. CDR3 nucleotide sequence: TGTGCCAGCAGACAGAGGGGGGGGATTCATGAAAAACTGTTTTTT.

CDR3 bases: TGTGCCAGTAGTATGACTGGCGTAAGCACCGGGGAGCTGTTTTTT. It is translated as CASSMTGVSTGELFF. The chain carries TRBV19 and TRBJ2-2; D is undetermined. V was trimmed by 3 bases and J by 4 bases, leaving 12 bases between them. This CDR3 spans 15 amino acids. Germline CDR1 and CDR2: LNHDA and SQIVND (reference sequence).

The chain combines TRBV19 with TRBJ1-2; D not resolved. The germline V gene has CDR1 LNHDA and CDR2 SQIVND (reference sequence). The CDR3 runs to 11 residues. Trimming shortened V by 7 bases and J by 2 bases, and 5 bases separated the two germline ends. CDR3 bases: TGTGCCAGTATGGACAACTATGGCTACACCTTC. Residues: CASMDNYGYTF.

The chain is built from TRBV10-1 and TRBJ1-2; D not certain. The ends were cut back, 4 bases at V and 4 bases at J, with 22 bases in the middle. The CDR3 runs 17 residues. Germline lookup yields CDR1 WNHNN and CDR2 SYGVQD (reference sequence). CDR3 nucleotide sequence: TGCGCCAGCAGTGGAGCTGGAGGATCGCGAAAGACCTATGGCTACACCTTC. Its protein product is CASSGAGGSRKTYGYTF.

This rearrangement joins TRBV5-4 to TRBJ2-7, with D possibly matching TRBD1 (5 bases). The ends were cut back, 0 bases at V and 0 bases at J, with 10 bases in the middle. This CDR3 has 15 amino acids. Germline V gene sequence: CDR1 SGHNT, CDR2 YYREEE (reference sequence). The CDR3 nucleotides read TGTGCCAGCAGCTTGGACGGAGACAGCTCCTACGAGCAGTACTTC. Translation gives CASSLDGDSSYEQYF.